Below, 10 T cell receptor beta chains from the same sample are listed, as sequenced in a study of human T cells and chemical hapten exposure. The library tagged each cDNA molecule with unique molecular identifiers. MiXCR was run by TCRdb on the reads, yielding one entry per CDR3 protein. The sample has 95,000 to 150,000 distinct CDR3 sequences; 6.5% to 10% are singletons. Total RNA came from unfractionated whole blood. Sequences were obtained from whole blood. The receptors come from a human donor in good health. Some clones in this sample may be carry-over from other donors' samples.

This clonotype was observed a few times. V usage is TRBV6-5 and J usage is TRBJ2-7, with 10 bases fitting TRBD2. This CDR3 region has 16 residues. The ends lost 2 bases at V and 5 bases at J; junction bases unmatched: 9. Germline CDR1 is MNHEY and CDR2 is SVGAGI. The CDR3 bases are TGTGCCAGCAGTTACGGGTCGGGCCTAGCGGGGGACGAGCAGTACTTC. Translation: CASSYGSGLAGDEQYF.

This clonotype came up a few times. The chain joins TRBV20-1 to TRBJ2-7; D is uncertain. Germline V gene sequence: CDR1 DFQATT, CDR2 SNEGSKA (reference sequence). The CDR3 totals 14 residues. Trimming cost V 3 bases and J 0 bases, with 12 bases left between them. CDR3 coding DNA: TGCAGTGCTAGTCAGAGGACGATCTCCTACGAGCAGTACTTC. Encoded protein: CSASQRTISYEQYF.

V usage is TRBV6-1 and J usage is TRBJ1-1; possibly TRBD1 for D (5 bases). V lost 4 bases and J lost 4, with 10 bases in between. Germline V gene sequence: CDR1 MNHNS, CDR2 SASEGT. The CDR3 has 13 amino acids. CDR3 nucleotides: TGTGCCAGCAGTGTTCGGCAGGGCACTGAAGCTTTCTTT. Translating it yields CASSVRQGTEAFF.

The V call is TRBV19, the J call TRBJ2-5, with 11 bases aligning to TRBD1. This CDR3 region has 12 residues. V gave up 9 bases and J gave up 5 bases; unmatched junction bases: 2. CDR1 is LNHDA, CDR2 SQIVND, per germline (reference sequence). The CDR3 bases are TGTGCCAGCCGGGACAGGGGGGAGACCCAGTACTTC. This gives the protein CASRDRGETQYF. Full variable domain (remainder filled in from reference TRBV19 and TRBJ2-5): DGGITQSPKYLFRKEGQNVTLSCEQNLNHDAMYWYRQDPGQGLRLIYYSQIVNDFQKGDIAEGYSVSREKKESFPLTVTSAQKNPTAFYLCASRDRGETQYFGPGTRLLVL.

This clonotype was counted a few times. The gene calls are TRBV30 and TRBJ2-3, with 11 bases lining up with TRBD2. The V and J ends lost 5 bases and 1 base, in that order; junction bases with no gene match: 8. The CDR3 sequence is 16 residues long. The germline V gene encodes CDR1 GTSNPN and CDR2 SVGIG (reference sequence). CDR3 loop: CAWGLTSGRGTDTQYF. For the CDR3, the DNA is TGTGCCTGGGGTCTCACTAGCGGGAGAGGCACAGATACGCAGTATTTT.

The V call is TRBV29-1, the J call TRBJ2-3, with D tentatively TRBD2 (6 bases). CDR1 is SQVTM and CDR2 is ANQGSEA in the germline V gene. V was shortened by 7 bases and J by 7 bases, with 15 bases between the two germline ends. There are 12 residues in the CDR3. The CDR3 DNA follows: TGCAGCGGTGCGGGGAGCGCAAATACGCAGTATTTT. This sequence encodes CSGAGSANTQYF.

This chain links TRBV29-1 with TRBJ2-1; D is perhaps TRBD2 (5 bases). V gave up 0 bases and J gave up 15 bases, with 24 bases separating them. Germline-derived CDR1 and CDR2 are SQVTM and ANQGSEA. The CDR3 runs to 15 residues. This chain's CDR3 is CSVEDPRLRGSRAFF. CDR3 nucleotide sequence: TGCAGCGTTGAAGACCCCCGGCTTCGTGGGAGTAGGGCGTTCTTC.

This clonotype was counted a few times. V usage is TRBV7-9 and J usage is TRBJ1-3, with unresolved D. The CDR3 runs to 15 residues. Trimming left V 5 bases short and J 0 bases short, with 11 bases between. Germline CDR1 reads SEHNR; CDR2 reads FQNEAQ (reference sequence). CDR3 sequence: CASSPARNSGNTIYF. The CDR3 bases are TGTGCCAGCAGCCCGGCCCGGAACTCTGGAAACACCATATATTTT.

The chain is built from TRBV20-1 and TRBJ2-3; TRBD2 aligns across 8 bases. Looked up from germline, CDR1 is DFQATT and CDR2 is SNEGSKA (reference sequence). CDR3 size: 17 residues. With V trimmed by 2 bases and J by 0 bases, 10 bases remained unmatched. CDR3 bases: TGCAGTGCTAGACGGGCAGGTGGCGGGAGGAGCACAGATACGCAGTATTTT. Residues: CSARRAGGGRSTDTQYF.

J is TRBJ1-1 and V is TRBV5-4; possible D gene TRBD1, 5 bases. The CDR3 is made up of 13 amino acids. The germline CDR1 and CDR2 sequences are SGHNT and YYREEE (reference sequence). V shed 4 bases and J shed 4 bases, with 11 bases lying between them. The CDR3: CASSNSGGTEAFF. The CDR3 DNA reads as TGTGCCAGCAGCAACAGCGGGGGCACTGAAGCTTTCTTT.